A single sample is the source of the 32 T cell receptor beta chains below, sequenced in a study of persistence of HIV-infected CD4 T cells. Sequencing used immunoSEQ version 4 in survey mode. TCRdb keeps only in-frame clones here, not all; method: immunoSEQ multiplex PCR. The table includes around 48,000 clones, about four fifths detected once. These receptors lack a known antigen. Cells were stimulated with CMV-infected fibroblast lysates at approximately 10 ug/mL. Sorted nonresponding memory CD4+ T cells were CD40L-negative, CD69-negative, CD45RO-high. Sequences were derived from CD4+ T cells sorted from PBMCs after roughly 18-hour stimulation, sampled from a patient who received antiretroviral therapy. These receptors originate from an adult man with HIV who was CMV-seropositive.

The J gene is TRBJ1-6, the V gene TRBV30; D unclear. V was shortened by 0 bases and J by 5 bases, with 14 bases between the two germline ends. The length of the CDR3 is 16 residues. Germline assignment: CDR1 GTSNPN and CDR2 SVGIG (reference sequence). In DNA form, the CDR3 reads TGTGCCTGGAGTGTACCGCGGGAGAGCGATAATTCACCCCTCCACTTT. Translating gives CAWSVPRESDNSPLHF.

J is TRBJ2-6 and V is TRBV15; 10 bases align to TRBD1. The CDR3 totals 19 residues. Germline loops: CDR1 LNHNV, CDR2 YYDKDF (reference sequence). V lost 0 bases, J lost 0 bases, and 5 bases stayed unmatched. The CDR3 nucleotides read TGTGCCACCAGCAGAGACAAGACAGGGGGCAGCTCTGGGGCCAACGTCCTGACTTTC. It yields the protein CATSRDKTGGSSGANVLTF.

The J gene is TRBJ1-5, the V gene TRBV15; D is possibly TRBD1 (5 bases). This CDR3 contains 15 residues. Trimming cost V 1 base and J 6 bases, with 13 bases left between them. Germline V gene lookup returns CDR1 LNHNV and CDR2 YYDKDF (reference sequence). CDR3 amino acids: CATSRGGWGGQPQHF. In nucleotides, the CDR3 is TGTGCCACCAGCAGAGGTGGCTGGGGCGGTCAGCCCCAGCATTTT.

This clone was counted a few times. The J gene is TRBJ1-5, the V gene TRBV6-2 or TRBV6-3; D is unclear. In germline, CDR1 is MNHEY, CDR2 SVGEGT. The CDR3 consists of 13 residues. V dropped 2 bases and J dropped 6 bases, with 8 bases sitting between them. CDR3 sequence reads: CASSYAGAQPQHF. The DNA for the CDR3 is TGTGCCAGCAGTTACGCGGGTGCTCAGCCCCAGCATTTT.

The rearrangement joins TRBV15 to TRBJ1-6, with 7 positions matching TRBD1. The CDR3 covers 15 residues. V gave up 0 bases and J gave up 8 bases; unmatched junction bases: 4. In germline, CDR1 is LNHNV, CDR2 YYDKDF (reference sequence). The CDR3 sequence is CATSREGTVYSPLHF. The DNA for the CDR3 is TGTGCCACCAGCAGAGAAGGGACAGTATATTCACCCCTCCACTTT.

In this sample, this clone turned up a few times. This rearrangement joins TRBV5-6 to TRBJ2-7; 7 nucleotides line up with TRBD1. V lost 4 bases to trimming and J lost 3 bases; unmatched junction nucleotides: 4. Per the germline V gene, CDR1 is SGHDT and CDR2 is YYEEEE. The CDR3 loop spans 13 amino acids. The chain's CDR3 is CASSRGQLYEQYF. Here the CDR3 DNA reads TGTGCCAGCAGCCGGGGACAGCTCTACGAGCAGTACTTC.

This chain joins TRBV5-8 and TRBJ2-1; a weak D match, TRBD1 (6 bases). Germline values: CDR1 SGHTS, CDR2 YDEGEE. The length of the CDR3 is 15 residues. V was pared by 0 bases and J by 8 bases, with 15 bases between. In DNA form, the CDR3 reads TGTGCCAGCAGCTTGGACGACAGGAGATGGCATGAGCAGTTCTTC. It translates to CASSLDDRRWHEQFF.

The chain carries TRBV19 and TRBJ1-1, with D uncertain. The CDR3 has 13 amino acids. With 8 bases removed from V and 2 bases from J, the gap between germline ends came to 12 bases. Germline V CDR1 and CDR2: LNHDA, SQIVND (reference sequence). DNA for the CDR3: TGTGCCAGTGTCTCGACGACCAACACTGAAGCTTTCTTT. It translates to CASVSTTNTEAFF.

This sequence joins TRBV30 and TRBJ2-7; 8 positions match TRBD1. CDR3 length: 14 residues. The germline CDR1 and CDR2 sequences are GTSNPN and SVGIG (reference sequence). The V and J ends lost 1 base and 2 bases, in that order; junction bases with no gene match: 4. DNA for the CDR3: TGTGCCTGGAGTGGACAGGGGTTACCCTACGAGCAGTACTTC. Protein: CAWSGQGLPYEQYF.

This chain uses TRBV4-3 with TRBJ1-3; no reliable D call. Germline V gene sequence: CDR1 LGHNA, CDR2 YSLEER. Trimming left V 0 bases short and J 0 bases short, with 15 bases between. The CDR3 spans 18 residues. This CDR3 is CASSQDSTASDSGNTIYF. The DNA of the CDR3 is TGCGCCAGCAGCCAAGATTCAACAGCCTCGGACTCTGGAAACACCATATATTTT.

The chain joins TRBV9 to TRBJ2-7; D possibly corresponds to TRBD1 (6 bases). V shed 2 bases and J shed 5 bases, with 20 bases lying between them. The CDR3 length is 16 residues. The germline CDR1 and CDR2 sequences are SGDLS and YYNGEE. CDR3 residues: CASSVVGGFRINEQYF. The CDR3 bases are TGTGCCAGCAGCGTGGTAGGGGGATTCCGTATCAACGAGCAGTACTTC.

V and J are TRBV4-3 and TRBJ2-5; 11 bases are shared with TRBD2. CDR1 is LGHNA, CDR2 YSLEER, per germline. With V trimmed by 3 bases and J by 4 bases, 7 bases remained unmatched. The CDR3 sequence is 16 residues long. The CDR3 loop reads CASSQTSGAPGETQYF. The CDR3 coding sequence is TGCGCCAGCAGCCAGACTAGCGGGGCCCCCGGAGAGACCCAGTACTTC.

This clone was observed a handful of times. This rearrangement joins TRBV7-9 to TRBJ2-3; TRBD2 matches at 12 bases. CDR3 length equals 18 residues. The germline V gene encodes CDR1 SEHNR and CDR2 FQNEAQ (reference sequence). V lost 5 bases and J lost 2; bases outside the gene matches: 11. This CDR3 is CASSPSGLAGTFTDTQYF. DNA for the CDR3: TGTGCCAGCAGCCCATCTGGACTAGCGGGAACCTTCACAGATACGCAGTATTTT.

V and J are TRBV29-1 and TRBJ2-1; a weak D match, TRBD1 (6 bases). The CDR3 is 10 residues long. Germline-derived CDR1 and CDR2 are SQVTM and ANQGSEA. Trimming cost V 7 bases and J 9 bases, with 10 bases left between them. CDR3 DNA: TGCAGCGCGCAGGGGTTTGAGCAGTTCTTC. Protein: CSAQGFEQFF.

This rearrangement joins TRBV7-9 to TRBJ2-6; 11 nucleotides match TRBD1. The CDR3 consists of 18 residues. The V segment lost 6 bases and the J segment 5 bases; nucleotides outside the gene matches: 12. Germline V lookup: CDR1 SEHNR, CDR2 FQNEAQ (reference sequence). The CDR3 DNA follows: TGTGCCAGCAGTCCCGCCCAGGACAGGGGGCTACGGGCCAACGTCCTGACTTTC. It is translated as CASSPAQDRGLRANVLTF.

The rearrangement joins TRBV19 to TRBJ1-1; D is uncertain. The germline CDR1 and CDR2 sequences are LNHDA and SQIVND (reference sequence). The CDR3 spans 13 residues. The V gene lost 7 bases and the J gene lost 5 bases, with 14 bases spanning the gap. In DNA, the CDR3 is TGTGCCAGTATAGGGAAGGGTTCTACTGAAGCTTTCTTT. Encoded protein: CASIGKGSTEAFF.

The CDR3 DNA reads TGTGCCAGCAGCCGAGTAGAGGGGGAAGCTTTCTTT. Translating it yields CASSRVEGEAFF. This chain links TRBV3-1 (or the pseudogene TRBV3-2) with TRBJ1-1; D perhaps matches TRBD1 (5 bases). This CDR3 has 12 residues. CDR1 is LGHDT, CDR2 YNNKEL, per germline (reference sequence). V was trimmed by 4 bases and J by 8 bases, leaving 11 bases between them.

The genes are TRBV18 and TRBJ2-7; 15 bases are shared with TRBD2. Germline values: CDR1 KGHSH, CDR2 LQKENI. Germline trimming cut 3 bases from V and 2 bases from J; bases unmatched to any gene: 8. CDR3 size: 18 residues. CDR3: CASSPAGLAGGLTYEQYF. In DNA, the CDR3 is TGTGCCAGCTCACCCGCGGGACTAGCGGGAGGCCTAACCTACGAGCAGTACTTC.

In this sample, this clone turned up once. This chain links TRBV29-1 with TRBJ1-2; D may be TRBD1 (6 bases). This CDR3 spans 14 amino acids. The V and J ends lost 5 bases and 7 bases respectively, with 20 bases between them. The germline V gene has CDR1 SQVTM and CDR2 ANQGSEA. The CDR3: CSVSPFQGQVGYTF. The DNA of the CDR3 is TGCAGCGTTTCCCCCTTTCAGGGGCAGGTTGGCTACACCTTC.

The rearrangement joins TRBV7-3 to TRBJ2-7, with 7 positions matching TRBD1. This CDR3 spans 14 amino acids. CDR1 is SGHTA, CDR2 FQGTGA, per germline. The trim removed 5 bases at V and 2 bases at J, leaving 6 bases unmatched. The CDR3 nucleotides are TGTGCCAGCAGCCTATCCGGGACAGCCTACGAGCAGTACTTC. As protein: CASSLSGTAYEQYF.

The chain is built from TRBV2 and TRBJ1-6, with 8 bases identical to TRBD1. The CDR3 length is 14 residues. The V gene end was trimmed by 1 base and the J gene end by 8 bases; junction bases not matched to a gene: 1. The germline V gene encodes CDR1 SNHLY and CDR2 FYNNEI. In nucleotides, the CDR3 is TGTGCCAGCAGTGAAGGGGACAGGTATTCACCCCTCCACTTT. Its protein product is CASSEGDRYSPLHF.

A word on this clone: The identical CDR3 is also encoded by other nucleotide sequences in the sample. The chain uses TRBV6-5 and TRBJ2-2, with unresolved D. Trimming cost V 0 bases and J 6 bases, with 8 bases left between them. The CDR3 is 14 amino acids. CDR1 and CDR2 (germline): MNHEY, SVGAGI. CDR3 loop: CASSYSRVAGELFF. In DNA form, the CDR3 reads TGTGCCAGCAGTTACTCTAGGGTGGCCGGGGAGCTGTTTTTT.

The J gene is TRBJ1-5, the V gene TRBV6-5, with D uncertain. Trimming took 7 bases from V and 6 from J, leaving 16 bases between them. The germline CDR1 and CDR2 sequences are MNHEY and SVGAGI. The CDR3 is 14 amino acids. CDR3 sequence: CASTERAKAQPQHF. CDR3 nucleotide sequence: TGTGCCAGCACCGAAAGGGCTAAGGCTCAGCCCCAGCATTTT.

This chain uses TRBV7-6 with TRBJ2-5; 11 positions match TRBD2. With V trimmed by 3 bases and J by 6 bases, 12 bases remained unmatched. The CDR3 covers 17 residues. Germline V gene sequence: CDR1 SGHVS, CDR2 FNYEAQ. This CDR3 reads CASSLDATSGSIQTQYF. DNA for the CDR3: TGTGCCAGCAGCTTGGATGCCACTAGCGGGAGTATACAGACCCAGTACTTC.

The chain uses TRBV10-2 and TRBJ1-6; TRBD1 agrees at 7 bases. CDR3 length: 16 residues. The J segment lost 3 bases and the V segment lost 2 bases, leaving 4 bases of the junction unmatched. Per germline, CDR1 WSHSY and CDR2 SAAADI. The CDR3 DNA is TGCGCCAGCAGTGAGCCCAGACAGGGCTATAATTCACCCCTCCACTTT. Encoded protein: CASSEPRQGYNSPLHF.

The chain links TRBV18 to TRBJ1-1; D gene unclear. CDR1 is KGHSH and CDR2 is LQKENI in the germline V gene. The V end was cut by 5 bases, the J end by 2 bases, with 9 bases between. This CDR3 region has 13 residues. CDR3 residues: CASSRTANTEAFF. The CDR3 nucleotides read TGTGCCAGCTCAAGGACGGCTAACACTGAAGCTTTCTTT.

The J gene is TRBJ2-1, the V gene TRBV6-2 or TRBV6-3; 8 bases agree with TRBD2. Trimming removed 5 bases from V and 4 bases from J; junction bases left unmatched: 4. The germline gives CDR1 MNHEY, CDR2 SVGEGT. The length of the CDR3 is 14 residues. The CDR3 region has the DNA TGTGCCAGCAGTCAAGGACTAGCTTACAATGAGCAGTTCTTC. It translates to CASSQGLAYNEQFF.

V usage is TRBV10-3 and J usage is TRBJ2-1; D gene uncertain. Trimming removed 4 bases at V and 7 bases at J, with 17 bases between. The length of the CDR3 is 15 residues. In germline, CDR1 is ENHRY, CDR2 SYGVKD. The CDR3 protein is CAISGRRLVGNEQFF. CDR3 coding DNA: TGTGCCATCAGTGGGAGACGGCTAGTCGGAAATGAGCAGTTCTTC.

This clone came up once. The V call is TRBV21-1, the J call TRBJ1-5. TRBV21-1 is assigned pseudogene status. The CDR3 runs 21 residues. This chain's CDR3 is CASSKGGASLKADLGNQPQHF. CDR3 DNA: TGTGCCAGCAGCAAAGGCGGAGCGAGCCTAAAGGCCGATTTGGGCAATCAGCCCCAGCATTTT.

This chain joins TRBV27 and TRBJ1-1; the match to TRBD1 covers 7 bases. Per germline, CDR1 MNHEY and CDR2 SMNVEV (reference sequence). The length of the CDR3 is 13 residues. J gave up 4 bases and V 6 bases, and 5 bases lay outside the gene matches. DNA for the CDR3: TGTGCCAGCAGGCAGACAGGGCGCACTGAAGCTTTCTTT. Translation gives CASRQTGRTEAFF.

The chain has TRBV10-3 and TRBJ2-7; D might be TRBD2 (6 bases). This CDR3 has 11 residues. Germline assignment: CDR1 ENHRY and CDR2 SYGVKD. Trimming left V 6 bases short and J 5 bases short, with 8 bases between. CDR3 nucleotide sequence: TGTGCCATCAGCGGAGGGGACGAGCAGTACTTC. Protein: CAISGGDEQYF.

The gene calls are TRBV6-5 and TRBJ1-2; D remains ambiguous. V was pared by 2 bases and J by 4 bases, with 14 bases between. The CDR3 extends over 15 amino acids. CDR1 is MNHEY, CDR2 SVGAGI, per germline. CDR3 region: CASSYGGSEFYGYTF. DNA of the CDR3: TGTGCCAGCAGTTACGGCGGTAGTGAATTCTATGGCTACACCTTC.